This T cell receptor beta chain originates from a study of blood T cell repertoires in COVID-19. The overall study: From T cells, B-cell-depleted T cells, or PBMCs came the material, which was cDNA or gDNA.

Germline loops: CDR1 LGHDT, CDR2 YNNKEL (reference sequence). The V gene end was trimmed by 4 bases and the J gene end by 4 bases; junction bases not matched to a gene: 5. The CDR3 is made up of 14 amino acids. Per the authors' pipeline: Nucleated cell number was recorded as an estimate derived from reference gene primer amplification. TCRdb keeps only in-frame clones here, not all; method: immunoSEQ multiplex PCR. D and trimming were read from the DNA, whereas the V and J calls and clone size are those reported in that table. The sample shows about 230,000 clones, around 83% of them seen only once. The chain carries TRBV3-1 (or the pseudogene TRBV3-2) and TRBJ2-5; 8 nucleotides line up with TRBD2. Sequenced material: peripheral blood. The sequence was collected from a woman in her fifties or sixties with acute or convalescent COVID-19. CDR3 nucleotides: TGTGCCAGCAGCCTTCCCGGGAGGGGAGAGACCCAGTACTTC. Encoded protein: CASSLPGRGETQYF.